These T cell receptor beta chains were read from a single sample in a study of T cell responses to AZD1222 COVID-19 vaccine. Using immunoSEQ multiplex PCR, the repertoire was profiled, and TCRdb retains in-frame clones only, with some absent. The table records just over 90,000 clones, 80% to 90% of them present only once. Sequences were derived from peripheral blood, sampled 28 days after the second AZD1222 dose. These receptor sequences come from an adult who received the AZD1222 COVID-19 vaccine. The CDR3 runs from the conserved cysteine through the conserved F or W. The D gene is left open where the match is weak. Size is omitted from some rows. Given values are once, few, many or a class for expanded clones.

clone size	V gene	J gene	D gene	CDR3 DNA	CDR3 protein
.	TRBV19	TRBJ2-2	.	TGTGCCAGTAGTCCAGGCGGGGACAGTAAGAACACCGGGGAGCTGTTTTTT	CASSPGGDSKNTGELFF
.	TRBV7-8	TRBJ2-7	.	TGTGCCAGCAGCTTAGTTACACACTACGAGCAGTACTTC	CASSLVTHYEQYF
few	TRBV7-3	TRBJ1-6	.	TGTGCCAGCAGCTCTGGACAGAATTCACCCCTCCACTTT	CASSSGQNSPLHF
.	TRBV27	TRBJ1-4	.	TGTGCCAGCAGTTTAGGTCAGGGTGGTGAAAAACTGTTTTTT	CASSLGQGGEKLFF
once	TRBV12-3/TRBV12-4	TRBJ1-4	.	TGTGCCAGCACCCCCCAATTCGGGAAACTGTTTTTT	CASTPQFGKLFF
.	TRBV27	TRBJ2-1	.	TGTGCCAGCAGTTTAACACGGGACCCCTACAATGAGCAGTTCTTC	CASSLTRDPYNEQFF
few	TRBV30	TRBJ2-4	TRBD2	TGTGCCTGGAGTGTAGTACTAGCGGGGGCGAAACGGGAGTACTTC	CAWSVVLAGAKREYF
.	TRBV5-1	TRBJ1-1	.	TGCGCCAGCAGCTCGATGACAGGAGACAGTCCTGAAGCTTTCTTT	CASSSMTGDSPEAFF
.	TRBV4-1	TRBJ1-5	.	TGCGCCAGCAGCCAAGACCTCTACGGGACACTTAGCAATCAGCCCCAGCATTTT	CASSQDLYGTLSNQPQHF
.	TRBV12-3/TRBV12-4	TRBJ2-7	.	TGTGCCAGCAGTTTAGGGCCAGCCTACGAGCAGTACTTC	CASSLGPAYEQYF
.	TRBV27	TRBJ2-2	TRBD1	TGTGCCAGCAGTCGACAGGGGCGAGACGGGGAGCTGTTTTTT	CASSRQGRDGELFF
.	TRBV6-2/TRBV6-3	TRBJ1-2	.	TGTGCCAGCAGCCACAGACTTTCTAACTATGGCTACACCTTC	CASSHRLSNYGYTF
.	TRBV11-1	TRBJ1-2	.	TGTGCCAGCAGCTTAACAGGGTTTGGCTACACCTTC	CASSLTGFGYTF
.	TRBV3-1/TRBV3-2	TRBJ1-6	.	TGTGCCAGCAGCCAAGGCGGCTCCTGGGGGGGTAGCCCACCCCTCCACTTT	CASSQGGSWGGSPPLHF